This T cell receptor beta chain stems from a study of regulatory T cells in long-lasting Graves disease (dated by TCRdb to 2020 to 2023). About the full investigation: To count as having persistent Graves' disease, a patient had to have received antithyroid drug treatment for over 5 years with TSH receptor autoantibodies remaining persistently positive. The study was conducted in China and was registered as a clinical trial. Antithyroid drugs had been taken for ten to twelve years on average by persistent Graves' disease patients in the clinical cohort. This study used TCR sequencing and RNA sequencing of peripheral blood to compare persistent Graves' disease patients against newly diagnosed Graves' disease patients. A total of roughly 35 samples underwent TCR sequencing: about 13 from persistent and roughly 20 from newly diagnosed Graves' disease patients.

The CDR3 goes from the cysteine to the phenylalanine over 13 residues. Only the CDR3 part of the read is kept: 39 bases, read in frame from the first base. CDR1 and CDR2 (SNHLY, FYNNEI) derive from the germline V gene. For this chain, trimming is 9 bases at the V end and 7 bases at the J end, and the number of junction bases without a gene match is 6. Note on this clonotype: What antigen it recognizes has not been identified. No per-base quality is available; no much larger clone lies one base away.

The meaning of the sample's time point label: persistent/refractory GD, antithyroid drugs over 5 years with positive TRAb. For both TCR sequencing and RNA sequencing, RNA was extracted from PBMCs in TRIzol. The diagnosis of Graves' disease was made according to American Thyroid Association guidelines. Patients were recruited from an endocrinology department in Xi'an, China. From each patient, around 8.3 milliliters of peripheral blood was collected into an EDTA anticoagulant tube. Ficoll Paque Plus density gradient separation was used to isolate PBMCs, and no further T cell sorting was performed. An Agilent 2100 Bioanalyzer and agarose gel were used to check RNA quality, and a NanoDrop 2000 was used to measure RNA concentration. The paper as a whole reports these results and caveats: Patients with persistent disease shared more public clonotypes (approximately 2,500) than newly diagnosed patients did (more than 900). Persistent Graves' disease patients showed lower TCR Shannon entropy and fewer highly expanded clones than newly diagnosed patients, suggesting clonal expansion. Because the primary lesion, thyroid tissue, could not be accessed, the study looked at peripheral blood alone. The authors noted that the small sample size was a limitation that may lower accuracy. TRBV28, TRBJ1-2 and TRBJ2-5 were preferentially used in persistent disease, while TRBV20-1 and TRBJ2-1 were favored in newly diagnosed disease. Sequencing and analysis were restricted to the TCR beta chain.

Libraries were constructed by multiplex PCR. TCRdb names Illumina HiSeq 4000 as the instrument used. To build TCR beta libraries, CDR3 regions were amplified by Arm-PCR using iRepertoire HTBI primers. Before sequencing, the PCR products underwent gel purification. The source study handled its data this way. Across samples, some 62 TRBV and 14 TRBJ segments were identified and used for gene usage analysis of CDR3 amino acid clonotypes. COPE and FqMerger were used to merge filtered high-quality paired reads into contigs. BLAST was used to align contigs to IMGT TRBV, TRBD and TRBJ reference genes, with CDR3 defined following IMGT. Any clonotype with a frequency above 0.1% was counted as a highly expanded clone. Shannon entropy was used to measure repertoire diversity, and the Gini coefficient was used to measure V-J evenness. Public clonotypes were defined as clonotypes shared by more than one individual. The public reads were reprocessed in TCRdb via fastp at Q25 and MiXCR, keeping in-frame beta chains. When rows share a CDR3 protein, they turn into one entry using the most common DNA and genes. TCRdb's processing, not the authors' own work, is the source of the V and J calls. The sample table lists about 400,000 distinct CDR3 sequences, around 21% of them with a count of one. The top ten clonotypes cover around 21% of the sample.

The sequence links TRBV2 to TRBJ2-3; 11 nucleotides in the junction match TRBD2. The sample consisted of peripheral blood mononuclear cells (PBMCs), taken when the disease was refractory, from a patient treated with antithyroid drugs. This clonotype was sampled from a female donor with Graves disease. The CDR3 has the sequence CASTSGSGNTQYF. The DNA sequence reads TGTGCCAGTACTAGCGGGAGTGGTAATACGCAGTATTTT.